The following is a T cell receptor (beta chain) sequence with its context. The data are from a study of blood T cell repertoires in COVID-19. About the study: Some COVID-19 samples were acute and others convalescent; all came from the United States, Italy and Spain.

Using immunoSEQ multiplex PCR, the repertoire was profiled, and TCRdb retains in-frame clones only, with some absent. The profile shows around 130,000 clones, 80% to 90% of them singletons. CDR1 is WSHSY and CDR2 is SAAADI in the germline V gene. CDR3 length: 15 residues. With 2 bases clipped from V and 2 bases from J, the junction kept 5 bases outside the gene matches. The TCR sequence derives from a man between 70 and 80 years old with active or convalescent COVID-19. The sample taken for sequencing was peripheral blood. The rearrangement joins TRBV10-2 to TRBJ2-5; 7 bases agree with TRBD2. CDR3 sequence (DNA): TGCGCCAGCAGTGAGGCCAGCGGGGTTCAAGAGACCCAGTACTTC. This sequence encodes CASSEASGVQETQYF.